One sample yielded the 9 T cell receptor delta chains listed below, sequenced in a study of gamma-delta T cells after stem cell transplantation. TCRdb reanalysed the RT-PCR reads via CATT. This table has 2,500 to 3,500 delta-chain clones, around 5% appearing once. Specimen: gamma-delta T cells. The receptors originated from a human donor. It is not recorded whose cells these are; they may come from a transplant donor.

This clone was detected a few times. A read error likely explains why the TCRdb protein, taken from a much larger clone, differs from this DNA's translation at residue 8; the protein shown is translated from the DNA. This chain joins TRDV2 and TRDJ1, with TRDD3 identical over 8 bases. CDR1 and CDR2 from the germline V gene are GEAIGNYY and EKD. This CDR3 is built from 17 residues. The J segment lost 2 bases and the V segment lost 2 bases, leaving 12 bases of the junction unmatched. CDR3 in DNA: TGTGCCTGTGACAAACTGGGGGGTACCGGAGGGACCGATAAACTCATCTTT. The encoded protein is CACDKLGGTGGTDKLIF.

As to this clone: A single base is all that separates this from a far larger clone, so a read error is likely. The same CDR3 also results from other DNA sequences found in this sample. This chain links TRDV2 with TRDJ1; TRDD3 matches at 8 bases. The CDR3 loop spans 14 amino acids. Germline-derived CDR1 and CDR2 are GEAIGNYY and EKD. The V gene end was trimmed by 1 base and the J gene end by 5 bases; junction bases not matched to a gene: 5. In DNA form, the CDR3 reads TGTGCCTGTGACACTCTGGGGGACCGTGATAAACTCATCTTT. It translates to CACDTLGDRDKLIF.

This clone was counted only a few times. Since a far larger clone is one base different, this is likely a read error. This specimen includes other DNA sequences encoding the same CDR3. The J gene is TRDJ2, the V gene TRDV2, with a tentative D call TRDD3 (6 bases). Trimming took 0 bases from V and 1 from J, leaving 17 bases between them. Germline lookup yields CDR1 GEAIGNYY and CDR2 EKD. The CDR3 runs to 18 residues. CDR3 sequence (DNA): TGTGCCTGTGACACCATTACCGGGGGACGGGATTTGACAGCACAACTCTTCTTT. This gives the protein CACDTITGGRDLTAQLFF.

The sample holds a few counts of this clone. Since a far larger clone is one base different, this is likely a read error. The V gene is TRDV2, the J gene TRDJ1; TRDD3 matches 11 bases. Per the germline V gene, CDR1 is GEAIGNYY and CDR2 is EKD. This CDR3 comprises 22 residues. J gave up 3 bases and V 3 bases, and 26 bases lay outside the gene matches. The CDR3 loop is CACDAIQGGGYDWEVSADKLIF. The CDR3, as DNA: TGTGCCTGTGACGCCATCCAAGGTGGGGGATACGATTGGGAAGTTTCTGCCGATAAACTCATCTTT.

Of note for this clone: The amino acid sequence in TCRdb belongs to a much larger clone and departs from this DNA's translation at residue 12, likely a sequencing read error; the sequence shown is translated from the DNA. The chain employs TRDV2 and TRDJ1; 12 positions agree with TRDD3. Germline V gives CDR1 GEAIGNYY, CDR2 EKD. This CDR3 contains 17 residues. V lost 2 bases and J lost 3; bases outside the gene matches: 9. The CDR3 bases are TGTGCCTGTGACAAACTGGGGGATACCGGAGGGGCCGATAAACTCATCTTT. Its translation is CACDKLGDTGGADKLIF.

This clone was found a few times. TCRdb's protein for this DNA is that of a much larger clone and differs from the translation at residue 4, likely a read error; the protein shown is the DNA translation. V usage is TRDV2 and J usage is TRDJ1; 10 nucleotides match TRDD3. V dropped 6 bases and J dropped 0; count of bases not matched to a gene: 18. CDR3 length equals 19 residues. The germline V gene has CDR1 GEAIGNYY and CDR2 EKD. CDR3 protein: CACNQLGDYSTSNTDKLIF. The DNA of the CDR3 is TGTGCCTGTAACCAACTGGGGGATTATAGCACTTCTAACACCGATAAACTCATCTTT.

This clone has only a few counts. Being one base from a much bigger clone, this may be a read error. The sample holds other DNA sequences that translate to the same CDR3. The J gene is TRDJ1, the V gene TRDV2; 13 bases agree with TRDD3. With 1 base clipped from V and 4 bases from J, the junction kept 17 bases outside the gene matches. Germline V gene sequence: CDR1 GEAIGNYY, CDR2 EKD. This CDR3 is 20 amino acids long. The CDR3 nucleotides read TGTGCCTGTGACACTGTACAGCCCAGTACTGGGGGATACGGAGGCGATAAACTCATCTTT. It yields the protein CACDTVQPSTGGYGGDKLIF.

This clone showed up just a few times. A far larger clone is off by one base, so a read error is likely. This chain links TRDV2 with TRDJ1, with 10 bases lining up with TRDD3. The trim removed 0 bases at V and 4 bases at J, leaving 7 bases unmatched. The CDR3 has 16 residues. Germline V gene data show CDR1 as GEAIGNYY and CDR2 as EKD. The CDR3 coding sequence is TGTGCCTGTGACACCGCGGAGGGGGGATACGACGATAAACTCATCTTT. This codes for CACDTAEGGYDDKLIF.

Of note for this clone: A read error likely explains why the TCRdb protein, taken from a much larger clone, differs from this DNA's translation at residue 5; the protein shown is translated from the DNA. J is TRDJ1 and V is TRDV2; D is ambiguous. Germline V gene lookup returns CDR1 GEAIGNYY and CDR2 EKD. Trimming left V 3 bases short and J 0 bases short, with 10 bases between. This CDR3 is built from 14 residues. CDR3 DNA: TGTGCCTGTGACGAACTCGATAACACCGATAAACTCATCTTT. It codes for CACDELDNTDKLIF.